This T cell receptor (beta chain) was found in a study of shared clonotypes between healthy human individuals. Using immunoSEQ multiplex PCR, the repertoire was profiled, and TCRdb retains in-frame clones only, with some absent. This sample yields hundreds of thousands of clones, of which 95% to 97% are seen a single time; 0.06% belongs to the top ten. V lost 6 bases, J lost 4 bases, and 14 bases lay in between. CDR3 length: 14 residues. The germline V gene encodes CDR1 SGDLS and CDR2 YYNGEE. The source of this sequence is a woman aged 25 to 39 in good health. The V and J genes are TRBV9 and TRBJ1-3, with TRBD1 as a possible D gene (5 bases). Sequencing was carried out using naive CD4+ T cells sorted from blood. Subset defined: CD45RA+ positively selected. The CDR3 bases are TGTGCCAGCACCCAGACAGTAGAGGGAAACACCATATATTTT. Translated, it gives CASTQTVEGNTIYF.